This T cell receptor (beta chain) was sequenced during a study of blood T cells in healthy people across ages. A sample-barcoded 5' primer and a J-beta primer mix were used in a second PCR of roughly 7 to 12 cycles. Carrying 12 random nucleotides, a template-switch adaptor labeled each individual cDNA molecule. TCRdb reprocessed the 5' RACE reads via MiXCR and lists one record per CDR3 protein. The sample has about 1.6 million distinct CDR3 sequences, roughly 32% seen once; the top ten hold approximately 10%. The ends were cut back, 6 bases at V and 7 bases at J, with 16 bases in the middle. The CDR3 covers 14 residues. Germline V CDR1 and CDR2: MDHEN, SYDVKM.

The source material was blood. The chain couples TRBV28 to TRBJ1-5, with a tentative D call TRBD1 (5 bases). The receptor was isolated from a woman younger than 45 in good health. CDR3 in amino acids: CASRPPGTGQPQHF. The CDR3 coding sequence is TGTGCCAGCAGACCTCCGGGGACGGGACAGCCCCAGCATTTT.